Reported below is one T cell receptor beta chain. The data originate from a study of blood T cell repertoires in COVID-19. Study details: Nucleic acid was either cDNA or gDNA, and it came from T cells, B-cell-depleted T cells, or PBMCs.

Germline lookup yields CDR1 SEHNR and CDR2 FQNEAQ (reference sequence). The CDR3 loop spans 16 amino acids. With 5 bases removed from V and 4 bases from J, the gap between germline ends came to 18 bases. The repertoire was sequenced with immunoSEQ multiplex PCR; TCRdb's copy has only in-frame clones and lacks some. The table has around 250,000 clones, approximately 78% seen once. The sample comprised peripheral blood. The clonotype originates from a woman between 18 and 29 years old with acute or convalescent COVID-19. V usage is TRBV7-9 and J usage is TRBJ2-1; D possibly corresponds to TRBD2 (6 bases). The CDR3 spells CASSPIRGTFYNEQFF. The CDR3 region has the DNA TGTGCCAGCAGCCCGATCCGCGGGACCTTTTACAATGAGCAGTTCTTC.